This TCR beta chain emerged from a study of T cells in Graves' hyperthyroidism and ophthalmopathy. Looking at the study overall: Staff took peripheral blood when the initial diagnosis was made, before any treatment began.

Notes on this clonotype: The antigen is undetermined.

Amplified TCR beta CDR3 regions came from RNA transcripts. First-round RT-PCR with HTBI primers amplified the TCR CDR3 region. TCRdb reprocessed the multiplex PCR reads with MiXCR, giving one entry per CDR3 protein. The sample has approximately 600,000 distinct CDR3 sequences; approximately 15% are singletons. Study-wide findings and caveats: In simple terms, a model built on 13 V-J features told ophthalmopathy apart from stable hyperthyroidism.

CDR1 is SQVTM, CDR2 ANQGSEA, per germline. V gave up 3 bases and J gave up 3 bases; unmatched junction bases: 3. This CDR3 has 14 residues. In making diagnoses, clinical symptoms, serum thyroxine and TRAb, thyroid ultrasound and orbital computed tomography were all used. Each 10 ml fresh peripheral blood draw supplied the PBMCs. This clonotype was sampled from a woman between 40 and 50 years old with Graves' ophthalmopathy. The chain links TRBV29-1 to TRBJ2-7; 12 nucleotides align to TRBD2. Sequencing input: blood. CDR3 region: CSVEGLAGGYEQYF. The CDR3 DNA reads as TGCAGCGTTGAGGGACTAGCGGGTGGCTACGAGCAGTACTTC.